This T cell receptor (beta chain) was documented in a study of T-cell reconstitution after alpha-beta-depleted transplantation in children. This CDR3 is 18 amino acids long. To note about this clonotype: Its matching antigen is unknown.

General study results and limits: Expanded graft clones, several hundred of them, were reportedly the source of alpha-beta T cells about two months after transplant.

Unique molecular identifiers were built into the TCRbeta library. MiXCR was run by TCRdb on the PCR reads, yielding one entry per CDR3 protein. The sample holds about 600,000 distinct CDR3 sequences, 20% to 25% seen once. Sample: PBMCs, mostly from graft donor cells, taken 360 days after TCRalphabeta/CD19-depleted stem cell transplant. The chain is built from TRBV21-1 and TRBJ2-6. TRBV21-1 is tagged as a pseudogene. This clonotype originated in a boy under three years old who had a stem cell transplant for acute myeloid leukemia, so the T cells may come from the graft donor. The CDR3 reads CASSQMRWTESGANVLTF. CDR3 sequence (DNA): TGTGCCAGCAGCCAAATGCGGTGGACCGAATCTGGGGCCAACGTCCTGACTTTC.